Following are 15 T cell receptor beta chains from one sample sequenced in a study of cytomegalovirus exposure and HLA in healthy donors. PCR amplification relied on 60 Vbeta primers (plus 13 Jbeta primers). Assay used: immunoSEQ multiplex PCR; TCRdb lists only in-frame clones, some missing. The table lists 150,000 to 200,000 clones, around 80% of them singletons. The sample consisted of PBMCs. The receptors originated from a male donor in good health and CMV-seropositive.

V gene TRBV10-3 combines with J gene TRBJ2-7, with a possible D match to TRBD1 (5 bases). The germline V and J ends were trimmed by 3 bases and 6 bases, with 18 bases remaining between them. The CDR3 loop spans 15 amino acids. The germline V gene has CDR1 ENHRY and CDR2 SYGVKD. In DNA, the CDR3 is TGTGCCATCAGTGACCCGAGAGCAGGGATAGCCGAGCAGTACTTC. Protein product: CAISDPRAGIAEQYF.

This clone appeared once. The CDR3: CASSSTGRRNTEAFF. The CDR3 coding sequence is TGTGCCAGCAGCTCGACAGGGAGAAGGAACACTGAAGCTTTCTTT. This chain links TRBV13 with TRBJ1-1; 7 bases line up with TRBD1. In germline, CDR1 is PRHDT, CDR2 FYEKMQ (reference sequence). The CDR3 is 15 residues long. Trimming removed 4 bases from V and 1 base from J; junction bases left unmatched: 6.

J is TRBJ2-6 and V is TRBV6-5; 8 bases match TRBD1. The CDR3 runs 14 residues. CDR1 and CDR2 (germline): MNHEY, SVGAGI. V lost 2 bases and J lost 7; bases outside the gene matches: 1. The CDR3 region is CASSYGTGANVLTF. The CDR3, as DNA: TGTGCCAGCAGTTACGGGACAGGTGCCAACGTCCTGACTTTC.

The gene calls are TRBV6-5 and TRBJ2-7, with TRBD1 matching 12 bases. Trimming at V came to 8 bases and at J to 4 bases, leaving 9 bases not matched to a gene. The CDR3 contains 15 residues. Germline assignment: CDR1 MNHEY and CDR2 SVGAGI. The chain's CDR3 is CASGHGTGGSYEQYF. The CDR3 nucleotides are TGTGCCAGCGGGCACGGGACAGGGGGCTCATACGAGCAGTACTTC.

This sequence joins TRBV2 and TRBJ2-7; TRBD2 agrees at 14 bases. Germline V gives CDR1 SNHLY, CDR2 FYNNEI. The CDR3 covers 15 residues. The V and J ends lost 6 bases and 1 base, in that order; junction bases with no gene match: 2. CDR3 DNA: TGTGCCAGCAGGGGGACTAGCGGGGGTTCCTACGAGCAGTACTTC. Translating gives CASRGTSGGSYEQYF.

The rearrangement joins TRBV15 to TRBJ2-7; TRBD2 matches at 11 bases. CDR1 is LNHNV and CDR2 is YYDKDF in the germline V gene (reference sequence). This CDR3 has 15 residues. V lost 8 bases to trimming and J lost 2 bases; unmatched junction nucleotides: 8. The CDR3 region is CATANLAGGPYEQYF. As DNA, the CDR3 is TGTGCCACCGCCAATTTAGCGGGAGGGCCCTACGAGCAGTACTTC.

V and J are TRBV28 and TRBJ1-1, with 11 bases identical to TRBD1. V shed 11 bases, J shed 6 bases, and the junction held 2 bases outside the gene matches. The CDR3 runs to 11 residues. Germline V gene sequence: CDR1 MDHEN, CDR2 SYDVKM. CDR3 loop: CAGQGASEAFF. The CDR3 DNA follows: TGTGCCGGACAGGGGGCGTCTGAAGCTTTCTTT.

The CDR3 loop is CASSPRGDPTDTQYF. CDR3 DNA sequence: TGTGCCAGCAGTCCTCGCGGGGACCCCACAGATACGCAGTATTTT. The V call is TRBV27, the J call TRBJ2-3, with D possibly TRBD2 on 6 matching bases. Germline loops: CDR1 MNHEY, CDR2 SMNVEV (reference sequence). The CDR3 is 15 residues long. Trimming pared 5 bases from V and 2 bases from J, leaving 14 bases between.

This clone was counted between two and nine times. V gene TRBV28 combines with J gene TRBJ1-6; the D is unclear. The CDR3 has 16 amino acids. In germline, CDR1 is MDHEN, CDR2 SYDVKM. The V gene lost 5 bases and the J gene lost 5 bases, with 16 bases spanning the gap. CDR3 region: CASSPTGSWNNSPLHF. The DNA of the CDR3 is TGTGCCAGCAGTCCCACCGGGTCCTGGAATAATTCACCCCTCCACTTT.

DNA of the CDR3: TGTGCCAGCAGCGTACAGGCGTCGACTATGAACACTGAAGCTTTCTTT. Translated: CASSVQASTMNTEAFF. The J gene is TRBJ1-1, the V gene TRBV9; D gene unclear. Per the germline V gene, CDR1 is SGDLS and CDR2 is YYNGEE. This CDR3 spans 16 amino acids. V shed 1 base and J shed 0 bases, with 13 bases lying between them.

CDR3 DNA: TGCGCCAGCAGCTTGGACGGGACTAGCACAGATACGCAGTATTTT. Translating it yields CASSLDGTSTDTQYF. The V call is TRBV5-1, the J call TRBJ2-3; D perhaps matches TRBD2 (6 bases). Trimming removed 0 bases from V and 0 bases from J, with 8 bases in between. The germline V gene encodes CDR1 SGHRS and CDR2 YFSETQ. The CDR3 is made up of 15 amino acids.

The chain couples TRBV6-5 to TRBJ2-3; D is possibly TRBD2 (6 bases). The V end lost 4 bases, the J end lost 0 bases, and 14 bases lay between the germline ends. The germline gives CDR1 MNHEY, CDR2 SVGAGI. CDR3 size: 16 residues. In nucleotides, the CDR3 is TGTGCCAGCAGTTCGAGTAGCGGCTCTAGCACAGATACGCAGTATTTT. Translating gives CASSSSSGSSTDTQYF.

The V gene is TRBV6-6, the J gene TRBJ1-2, with TRBD1 identical over 7 bases. CDR1 is MNHNY and CDR2 is SVGAGI in the germline V gene (reference sequence). The CDR3 covers 15 residues. Trimming took 7 bases from V and 0 from J; bases not matched to a gene: 8. CDR3 in DNA: TGTGCCAGCAACAGGGGTAGGGATGCTAACTATGGCTACACCTTC. Translating it yields CASNRGRDANYGYTF.

The gene calls are TRBV9 and TRBJ2-1; 12 positions match TRBD1. CDR1 is SGDLS and CDR2 is YYNGEE in the germline V gene. The CDR3 has 15 amino acids. Trimming cost V 2 bases and J 7 bases; bases outside gene matches: 4. CDR3 sequence reads: CASSVGQGAGNEQFF. CDR3 bases: TGTGCCAGCAGCGTGGGACAGGGGGCTGGAAATGAGCAGTTCTTC.

Here the CDR3 reads CASSYAAGPGNTIYF. The CDR3 DNA reads TGTGCCAGCAGTTACGCGGCAGGGCCTGGAAACACCATATATTTT. This sequence joins TRBV6-6 and TRBJ1-3; D perhaps matches TRBD1 (5 bases). V lost 2 bases and J 2 bases, leaving 10 bases between the germline ends. This CDR3 has 15 amino acids. From germline, CDR1 is MNHNY and CDR2 SVGAGI (reference sequence).